Below, one T cell receptor (beta chain) is given with its context. The entry originates in a study of PD-1 blockade in classical Hodgkin lymphoma. The time point: cycle 4 day 1 (C4D1), after less than 7 weeks of nivolumab. All patients experienced relapse after autologous stem cell transplantation, and brentuximab vedotin exposure was variable. Complete response, partial response or progressive disease were the best responses. CDR3 length: 13 residues. V shed 8 bases and J 3 bases; nucleotides not matched to a gene: 2. Germline V gene lookup returns CDR1 ENHRY and CDR2 SYGVKD. Here immunoSEQ multiplex PCR was the method, and the copy in TCRdb shows in-frame clones only, minus some. The table includes over 20,000 clones, 60% to 80% detected once.

The clonotype comes from a human donor with classical Hodgkin lymphoma. The gene calls are TRBV10-3 and TRBJ1-5, with 9 bases aligning to TRBD1. The specimen comprised peripheral blood mononuclear cells (PBMCs), sampled before the fourth cycle of nivolumab. CDR3 amino acids: CAIGTGFNQPQHF. The CDR3, as DNA: TGTGCCATCGGGACAGGGTTCAATCAGCCCCAGCATTTT.